The 9 T cell receptor beta chains given below trace back to one sample, sequenced in a study of cytomegalovirus exposure and HLA in healthy donors (dated by TCRdb to between 2016 and 2019). Library construction relied on the immunoSEQ multiplex PCR assay. A mixture of 60 forward primers for TCR Vbeta segments and 13 reverse primers for TCR Jbeta segments was used in the multiplex PCR. What TCRdb holds here is the immuneACCESS table cut down to in-frame rearrangements. Part of the clones is not present; checked against another copy, under half of the missing clones reflect an unresolved V gene, and the others are unexplained. This sample lists around 220,000 clones; approximately 83% were detected once. Together, the top ten hold more than 1.3% of the sample. The sequencing input was PBMCs. These receptors came from a girl aged 5-17 years in good health and CMV-seronegative.

This sequence joins TRBV28 and TRBJ1-1; D unclear. The CDR3 has 12 residues. Between the trimmed V and J ends, which lost 5 bases and 7 bases, there was a span of 11 bases. Germline CDR1 reads MDHEN; CDR2 reads SYDVKM. CDR3 region: CASSTPGSEAFF. The DNA for the CDR3 is TGTGCCAGCAGTACTCCGGGGAGTGAAGCTTTCTTT. Together with reference TRBV28 and TRBJ1-1, the CDR3 gives the full variable domain: DVKVTQSSRYLVKRTGEKVFLECVQDMDHENMFWYRQDPGLGLRLIYFSYDVKMKEKGDIPEGYSVSREKKERFSLILESASTNQTSMYLCASSTPGSEAFFGQGTRLTVV.

The rearrangement uses TRBV30 and TRBJ2-7, with TRBD1 matching 7 bases. The CDR3 length is 11 residues. In germline, CDR1 is GTSNPN, CDR2 SVGIG (reference sequence). V shed 5 bases, J shed 6 bases, and the junction held 4 bases outside the gene matches. CDR3: CAWETGVEQYF. CDR3 nucleotide sequence: TGTGCCTGGGAAACAGGGGTCGAGCAGTACTTC.

The rearrangement joins TRBV25-1 to TRBJ2-5; 7 bases are shared with TRBD2. The J call is doubtful: the DNA matches TRBJ2-7 better. Germline assignment: CDR1 MGHDK and CDR2 SYGVNS. CDR3 length equals 13 residues. Written as DNA, the CDR3 is TGTGCCAGCCGGGGAGGGACGTTTTACGAGCAGTACTTC. This codes for CASRGGTFYEQYF.

CDR3 loop: CASSFFPSSYNSPLHF. The CDR3, as DNA: TGTGCCAGCAGTTTTTTCCCGAGCTCCTATAATTCACCCCTCCACTTT. The rearrangement joins TRBV28 to TRBJ1-6; D call uncertain. Germline V gene data show CDR1 as MDHEN and CDR2 as SYDVKM. Between the trimmed V and J ends, which lost 3 bases and 0 bases, there was a span of 9 bases. The CDR3 contains 16 residues.

This clone was observed a single time. The chain is built from TRBV4-3 and TRBJ2-5, with 7 positions matching TRBD2. Germline V lookup: CDR1 LGHNA, CDR2 YSLEER. The CDR3 runs 13 residues. V dropped 0 bases and J dropped 11; count of bases not matched to a gene: 6. CDR3 residues: CASSQDPGGLQYF. The CDR3 DNA reads as TGCGCCAGCAGCCAAGATCCCGGGGGGTTGCAGTACTTC.

This clone was observed a handful of times. The CDR3 DNA is TGTGCCAGCAGTTTAAGTCGGCCACTAATAGCCAAAAACATTCAGTACTTC. It translates to CASSLSRPLIAKNIQYF. V gene TRBV27 combines with J gene TRBJ2-4; no clear D gene. The germline CDR1 and CDR2 sequences are MNHEY and SMNVEV (reference sequence). CDR3 size: 17 residues. Trimming cost V 2 bases and J 0 bases, with 14 bases left between them.

CDR3 protein: CASRRVAEQPQHF. The CDR3 region has the DNA TGTGCCAGCAGACGGGTCGCTGAACAGCCCCAGCATTTT. V gene TRBV28 combines with J gene TRBJ1-5; D gene unclear. The CDR3 runs 13 residues. Trimming removed 6 bases from V and 7 bases from J, with 13 bases in between. Germline CDR1 is MDHEN and CDR2 is SYDVKM.

The gene calls are TRBV5-1 and TRBJ2-1, with D possibly TRBD2 on 7 matching bases. The germline CDR1 and CDR2 sequences are SGHRS and YFSETQ. V lost 3 bases and J 9 bases, leaving 25 bases between the germline ends. The CDR3 sequence is 17 residues long. CDR3 amino acids: CASSSLARGRVVGEQFF. Here the CDR3 DNA reads TGCGCCAGCAGCTCCCTAGCAAGGGGGAGGGTTGTGGGTGAGCAGTTCTTC. Full variable domain (remainder filled in from reference TRBV5-1 and TRBJ2-1): KAGVTQTPRYLIKTRGQQVTLSCSPISGHRSVSWYQQTPGQGLQFLFEYFSETQRNKGNFPGRFSGRQFSNSRSEMNVSTLELGDSALYLCASSSLARGRVVGEQFFGPGTRLTVL.

The V and J genes are TRBV6-4 and TRBJ2-1; 8 bases line up with TRBD1. CDR1 and CDR2 from the germline V gene are MRHNA and SNTAGT. V shed 5 bases, J shed 10 bases, and the junction held 13 bases outside the gene matches. The CDR3 consists of 15 residues. CDR3 protein: CASSIDLTGAGEQFF. As DNA, the CDR3 is TGTGCCAGCAGTATTGACCTGACAGGGGCGGGAGAGCAGTTCTTC.